This TCR beta chain was documented in a study of blood T cell repertoires in COVID-19. Study-wide background: The United States, Italy and Spain provided the acute and convalescent COVID-19 samples. PBMCs, B-cell-depleted T cells, or T cells were the source of the cDNA or gDNA that made up the material.

Original methodology: Estimation of nucleated cell counts was performed using reference gene primer amplification. Data came from immunoSEQ multiplex PCR; TCRdb stores just in-frame clones and leaves some out. V, J and clone size reflect that table, while D and trimming were determined from the DNA. There are about 96,000 clones in the sample; roughly 80% occur only once, and roughly 17% lies in the top ten. The sample comprised peripheral blood. The clonotype was recovered from a woman in her sixties with acute or convalescent COVID-19.

The chain's CDR3 is CASSLYETLVYGYTF. For the CDR3, the DNA is TGTGCCAGCAGCTTGTACGAGACATTAGTTTATGGCTACACCTTC. The chain carries TRBV5-6 and TRBJ1-2; D is unclear. The CDR3 totals 15 residues. From germline, CDR1 is SGHDT and CDR2 YYEEEE. Deletions cut 1 base from V and 5 bases from J, with 15 bases between.